This TCR beta chain was identified in a study of blood T cell repertoires in COVID-19. Study information: Sources were T cells, B-cell-depleted T cells, or PBMCs; the material itself was cDNA or gDNA.

Per germline, CDR1 SGHNT and CDR2 YENEEA. V dropped 3 bases and J dropped 7 bases, with 11 bases sitting between them. This CDR3 spans 13 amino acids. Per the study methods: Estimation of nucleated cell counts relied on the amplification of reference gene primers. The method was immunoSEQ multiplex PCR; TCRdb's version includes in-frame clones alone and lacks a portion of them. The DNA was the basis for D and trimming; V, J and clone size are from that table. The repertoire holds 150,000 or so clones, with almost 85% as singletons. The source of this sequence is a man aged 18 to 30 with active or convalescent COVID-19. Specimen: peripheral blood. This rearrangement joins TRBV11-3 to TRBJ2-3; D possibly corresponds to TRBD2 (5 bases). CDR3 amino acids: CASSLDSAHTQYF. The CDR3 region has the DNA TGTGCCAGCAGCTTGGACTCCGCGCATACGCAGTATTTT. The full variable domain, in which reference TRBV11-3 and TRBJ2-3 provide the parts outside the CDR3, is EAGVVQSPRYKIIEKKQPVAFWCNPISGHNTLYWYLQNLGQGPELLIRYENEEAVDDSQLPKDRFSAERLKGVDSTLKIQPAELGDSAVYLCASSLDSAHTQYFGPGTRLTVL.